The TCR beta chain under discussion was sequenced for a study of blood T cell repertoires in COVID-19. On the study more broadly: The samples span acute and convalescent COVID-19 from the United States, Italy and Spain. Sample material is recorded as cDNA or gDNA derived from T cells, B-cell-depleted T cells, or PBMCs.

Original analysis: Estimation of nucleated cell counts was performed using reference gene primer amplification. Repertoires were generated with immunoSEQ multiplex PCR, while TCRdb's copy carries only in-frame clones and drops some. V and J calls and clone size are copied from that table; D and trimming were computed from the DNA. The sample consists of approximately 480,000 clones, 75% to 90% of them appearing once. V was pared by 6 bases and J by 5 bases, with 7 bases of the junction left unmatched. The germline V gene encodes CDR1 SGHAT and CDR2 FQNNGV. This CDR3 region has 15 residues. Seattle participants joined during active infection and were tracked over time.

The chain is built from TRBV11-2 and TRBJ2-1, with TRBD2 identical over 10 bases. The receptor was derived from a man in his late teens or twenties with COVID-19, enrolled during active disease. Source material: peripheral blood. CDR3 sequence reads: CASSLTSGVHNEQFF. DNA for the CDR3: TGTGCCAGCAGTTTAACTAGCGGGGTCCACAATGAGCAGTTCTTC.